A selection of T cell receptor beta chains follows, all from one sample in a study of beta chain features in type 1 diabetes. Using immunoSEQ multiplex PCR, the repertoire was profiled, and TCRdb retains in-frame clones only, with some absent. The profile shows more than 150,000 clones, around 13% of them singletons. The sample consisted of central memory CD4+ T cells from blood. These receptors came from a woman aged 18-29 years in good health. The CDR3 runs from the conserved cysteine through the conserved F or W. The D gene is left open where the match is weak. Size tells how often a clone was seen (once, few, many) or the class of an expanded clone, and some rows leave it out.

j_gene | v_gene | abundance | d_gene | CDR3aa | CDR3nt
TRBJ1-4 | TRBV6-6 | few | - | CASSYNGLNEKLFF | TGTGCCAGCAGTTACAATGGGCTTAATGAAAAACTGTTTTTT
TRBJ2-6 | TRBV11-1 | - | - | CASSREEVGANVLTF | TGTGCCAGCAGCCGAGAGGAGGTTGGGGCCAACGTCCTGACTTTC
TRBJ1-2 | TRBV14 | - | - | CASSLSVANYGYTF | TGTGCCAGCAGCCTCTCGGTCGCTAACTATGGCTACACCTTC
TRBJ2-1 | TRBV19 | - | - | CASSATVLNEQFF | TGTGCCAGTAGTGCCACTGTTCTCAATGAGCAGTTCTTC
TRBJ2-3 | TRBV28 | few | - | CASSSQRRPTDTQYF | TGTGCCAGCAGTTCCCAGCGGCGACCCACAGATACGCAGTATTTT
TRBJ1-3 | TRBV4-2 | few | - | CASSQGPLGSGNTIYF | TGTGCCAGCAGCCAGGGGCCGTTGGGGTCTGGAAACACCATATATTTT
TRBJ2-2 | TRBV7-2 | few | TRBD1 | CASSTMTGFTGELFF | TGTGCCAGCAGCACGATGACAGGGTTCACCGGGGAGCTGTTTTTT
TRBJ2-3 | TRBV27 | - | TRBD2 | CASSSALATDTQYF | TGTGCCAGCAGTTCAGCACTAGCGACAGATACGCAGTATTTT
TRBJ2-1 | TRBV7-6 | few | TRBD2 | CASTRGVDEQFF | TGTGCCAGCACCCGGGGGGTGGATGAGCAGTTCTTC
TRBJ2-7 | TRBV10-1 | - | TRBD2 | CASSLAGAYEQYF | TGCGCCAGCAGTTTAGCGGGGGCCTACGAGCAGTACTTC
TRBJ1-2 | TRBV9 | few | - | CASSVGGSIDYGYTF | TGTGCCAGCAGCGTAGGCGGCAGCATCGACTATGGCTACACCTTC
TRBJ2-7 | TRBV6-1 | few | TRBD2 | CASSKGLAGGPEQYF | TGTGCCAGCAGTAAGGGACTAGCGGGAGGGCCTGAGCAGTACTTC
TRBJ1-2 | TRBV9 | few | TRBD1 | CASSPGTGAGYTF | TGTGCCAGCAGCCCAGGGACAGGGGCTGGCTACACCTTC
TRBJ2-1 | TRBV5-1 | few | - | CASTDRERNEQFF | TGCGCCAGCACGGATCGGGAGAGGAATGAGCAGTTCTTC
TRBJ1-2 | TRBV19 | - | - | CASAGIGYTF | TGTGCCTCCGCAGGGATAGGCTACACCTTC
TRBJ2-1 | TRBV18 | few | - | CASSPGQGHNEQFF | TGTGCCAGCTCGCCGGGTCAGGGCCACAATGAGCAGTTCTTC
TRBJ2-1 | TRBV5-4 | - | TRBD2 | CASSLSPGLEGEQFF | TGTGCCAGCAGCTTGTCCCCGGGACTAGAGGGTGAGCAGTTCTTC
TRBJ2-1 | TRBV4-2 | - | TRBD1 | CASSGGQGRDNEQFF | TGTGCCAGCAGCGGGGGACAGGGGCGTGACAATGAGCAGTTCTTC
TRBJ1-5 | TRBV12-5 | - | - | CAEQGDYQPQHF | TGTGCGGAACAGGGCGACTATCAGCCCCAGCATTTT
TRBJ1-5 | TRBV30 | - | TRBD1 | CAWSSTGWNSNQPQHF | TGTGCCTGGAGCTCGACAGGGTGGAATAGCAATCAGCCCCAGCATTTT
TRBJ2-1 | TRBV7-2 | few | - | CASSRQGGGGGWDEQFF | TGTGCCAGCAGCCGGCAGGGAGGGGGAGGGGGATGGGATGAGCAGTTCTTC
TRBJ1-1 | TRBV27 | few | TRBD1 | CASSRTDRVPEAFF | TGTGCCAGCAGCCGAACTGACAGGGTACCTGAAGCTTTCTTT
TRBJ2-1 | TRBV7-2 | few | - | CASSLVGNTGTSEQFF | TGTGCCAGCAGCTTAGTGGGCAATACAGGGACGTCTGAGCAGTTCTTC
TRBJ1-1 | TRBV29-1 | few | - | CSVGAGPNTEAFF | TGCAGCGTTGGAGCAGGGCCGAACACTGAAGCTTTCTTT
TRBJ1-1 | TRBV5-1 | many | - | CASSLERVSSEAFF | TGCGCCAGCAGCTTGGAGAGGGTATCATCTGAAGCTTTCTTT
TRBJ2-7 | TRBV9 | - | TRBD1 | CASSGGTGREQYF | TGTGCCAGCAGCGGGGGGACAGGGAGAGAGCAGTACTTC
TRBJ1-2 | TRBV14 | - | - | CASSPAHWGPSSGYTF | TGTGCCAGCAGCCCGGCGCATTGGGGGCCTAGTTCTGGCTACACCTTC
TRBJ2-5 | TRBV7-9 | few | TRBD2 | CASSLGGGWETQYF | TGTGCCAGCAGCTTAGGCGGGGGATGGGAGACCCAGTACTTC
TRBJ2-1 | TRBV7-6 | few | - | CASSLADDSYNEQFF | TGTGCCAGCAGCTTGGCGGATGACTCCTACAATGAGCAGTTCTTC
TRBJ1-5 | TRBV28 | few | - | CASSPWRQPQHF | TGTGCCAGCAGTCCATGGAGACAGCCCCAGCATTTT
TRBJ2-5 | TRBV4-1 | - | - | CASSQEGNRGQETQYF | TGCGCCAGCAGCCAAGAAGGGAATCGGGGGCAAGAGACCCAGTACTTC
TRBJ2-3 | TRBV5-1 | few | TRBD2 | CASSFVWAIGGRAADTQYF | TGCGCCAGCAGCTTCGTTTGGGCTATAGGCGGGAGGGCCGCAGATACGCAGTATTTT
TRBJ2-5 | TRBV27 | few | - | CASSPPGIETQYF | TGTGCCAGCAGTCCCCCAGGGATAGAGACCCAGTACTTC
TRBJ2-7 | TRBV27 | - | TRBD1 | CATSLTGDNEQYF | TGTGCCACCAGCCTGACAGGGGACAACGAGCAGTACTTC
TRBJ2-5 | TRBV7-9 | few | TRBD2 | CASSLYGTSRETQYF | TGTGCCAGCAGCTTATATGGGACTAGCAGGGAGACCCAGTACTTC
TRBJ2-1 | TRBV18 | few | - | CASSLSTDPNYNEQFF | TGTGCCAGCTCACTCTCGACAGATCCTAACTACAATGAGCAGTTCTTC
TRBJ1-2 | TRBV7-2 | - | - | CASSLLASNYGYTF | TGTGCCAGCAGCTTATTGGCTTCTAACTATGGCTACACCTTC
TRBJ1-4 | TRBV18 | few | TRBD1 | CASSPTGTGNEKLFF | TGTGCCAGCTCACCAACCGGGACAGGGAATGAAAAACTGTTTTTT
TRBJ2-1 | TRBV27 | - | TRBD2 | CASRRPGLAGVHEQFF | TGTGCCAGCAGACGTCCGGGACTAGCGGGAGTTCATGAGCAGTTCTTC
TRBJ1-1 | TRBV28 | few | - | CASSLRGKGMSTEAFF | TGTGCCAGCAGTTTAAGAGGTAAGGGGATGAGTACTGAAGCTTTCTTT
TRBJ2-7 | TRBV5-1 | few | TRBD1 | CASSSSTGGYEQYF | TGCGCCAGCAGCTCTTCGACAGGGGGCTACGAGCAGTACTTC
TRBJ2-3 | TRBV2 | - | - | CASMTGSDTQYF | TGTGCCAGCATGACAGGCTCAGATACGCAGTATTTT
TRBJ1-5 | TRBV28 | - | TRBD1 | CASNPGQVYNQPQHF | TGTGCCAGCAACCCGGGACAGGTATACAATCAGCCCCAGCATTTT
TRBJ1-2 | TRBV7-2 | many | - | CASSRDRFYGYTF | TGTGCCAGCAGCAGAGACAGGTTCTATGGCTACACCTTC
TRBJ2-1 | TRBV18 | - | TRBD1 | CASSPRSTGGNEQFF | TGTGCCAGCTCACCACGGTCAACAGGGGGCAATGAGCAGTTCTTC
TRBJ2-7 | TRBV27 | few | TRBD1 | CASTDRDEQYF | TGTGCCAGCACCGACAGGGACGAGCAGTACTTC
TRBJ1-2 | TRBV29-1 | few | TRBD1 | CSVETPGQGADGYTF | TGCAGCGTTGAGACGCCGGGACAGGGGGCGGATGGCTACACCTTC
TRBJ2-2 | TRBV5-1 | - | TRBD2 | CASRAGLAGAGELFF | TGCGCCAGCAGGGCCGGACTAGCGGGAGCCGGGGAGCTGTTTTTT
TRBJ2-7 | TRBV28 | - | TRBD2 | CASSLSSSGTYEQYF | TGTGCCAGCAGTTTGTCGTCTAGCGGGACCTACGAGCAGTACTTC
TRBJ2-3 | TRBV7-8 | - | - | CASNRGTDTQYF | TGTGCCAGCAACCGGGGCACAGATACGCAGTATTTT
TRBJ2-1 | TRBV28 | - | TRBD2 | CASSSGTSGSFNEQFF | TGTGCCAGCAGTTCAGGGACTAGCGGGAGCTTCAATGAGCAGTTCTTC